The rows below give T cell receptor beta chains drawn from one sample of a study of cytomegalovirus exposure and HLA in healthy donors. Generated by immunoSEQ multiplex PCR, the TCRdb table keeps only in-frame clones and is missing some. The sample consists of just under 95,000 clones, roughly 80% of them appearing once. The sample comprised PBMCs. Receptor source: a man aged 50-60 years in good health and CMV-seropositive. Both conserved end residues are part of each CDR3. A D gene is named only where the DNA matches it firmly. Size is stated for part of the rows, as once, few or many counts, or as a class when the clone is expanded.

j_gene | d_gene | v_gene | abundance | CDR3nt | CDR3aa
TRBJ2-2 | . | TRBV28 | many | TGTGCCAGCAGTTTTTGGGCCAACGGGGAGCTGTTTTTT | CASSFWANGELFF
TRBJ2-4 | TRBD1 | TRBV19 | . | TGTGCCAGTAGTATAGGGGCTCACAGGGGTTGGAACATTCAGTACTTC | CASSIGAHRGWNIQYF
TRBJ2-1 | TRBD2 | TRBV7-2 | few | TGTGCCAGCAGCCCAGGTGTGGGGCGGGGGGGCGGGGGGGATGAGCAGTTCTTC | CASSPGVGRGGGGDEQFF
TRBJ2-5 | TRBD1 | TRBV27 | . | TGTGCCAGCAGTGCCGGGACAGGGGGGTTTACCCAGTACTTC | CASSAGTGGFTQYF
TRBJ1-2 | . | TRBV6-1 | . | TGTGCCAGCAGCCAGGGTCGCGGCTACACCTTC | CASSQGRGYTF
TRBJ1-5 | . | TRBV7-2 | . | TGTGCCAGCAGCCCCGGGACACACAATCAGCCCCAGCATTTT | CASSPGTHNQPQHF
TRBJ2-7 | . | TRBV4-3 | . | TGCGCCAGCAGCCAAGAGGCAGGGGCTTCCTACGAGCAGTACTTC | CASSQEAGASYEQYF
TRBJ1-2 | TRBD1 | TRBV7-9 | once | TGTGCCAGCAGCACCGCTGCTCCTTCAGGGGGAGACTATGGCTACACCTTC | CASSTAAPSGGDYGYTF
TRBJ2-3 | . | TRBV5-1 | once | TGCGCCAGCAGGGGAGTCGTCACAGATACGCAGTATTTT | CASRGVVTDTQYF
TRBJ2-1 | . | TRBV7-9 | . | TGTGCCAGCAGCCCCCCGGGGGGCTTTCCTGAGCAGTTCTTC | CASSPPGGFPEQFF
TRBJ2-2 | TRBD1 | TRBV30 | . | TGTGCCTGGAACTCAGGGGGAAGGACCGGGGAGCTGTTTTTT | CAWNSGGRTGELFF
TRBJ2-3 | TRBD2 | TRBV9 | . | TGTGCCAGCAGCGTAGTAGCGGGGGGGCCCCTACGAGATACGCAGTATTTT | CASSVVAGGPLRDTQYF
TRBJ2-2 | . | TRBV9 | once | TGTGCCAGCAGCGTAGCGGGAGACGGCACCGGGGAGCTGTTTTTT | CASSVAGDGTGELFF
TRBJ2-5 | TRBD2 | TRBV7-8 | . | TGTGCCAGCAGCTTAGCGCCTAGCGGAGAGACCCAGTACTTC | CASSLAPSGETQYF
TRBJ2-7 | . | TRBV19 | . | TGTGCCAGTAGTATGAGGGGGAACTACGAGCAGTACTTC | CASSMRGNYEQYF
TRBJ1-5 | . | TRBV2 | once | TGTGCCAGCAGTGCAGGCCCCAATCAGCCCCAGCATTTT | CASSAGPNQPQHF
TRBJ1-1 | . | TRBV28 | . | TGTGCCAGCAGTTCAACCCTTACGGGGGAGGCTTTCTTT | CASSSTLTGEAFF
TRBJ1-6 | . | TRBV27 | . | TGTGCCAGCAGTTCCCCGATTGGGGGCCGTTCACCCCTCCACTTT | CASSSPIGGRSPLHF
TRBJ2-1 | . | TRBV30 | . | TGTGCCTGGGCCTCGGCCCGGCGGCTTGTCTCCTACAATGAGCAGTTCTTC | CAWASARRLVSYNEQFF
TRBJ1-2 | . | TRBV27 | . | TGTGCCAGCAGTTTGGCAGGGTTCGGGGGCTACACCTTC | CASSLAGFGGYTF
TRBJ2-5 | TRBD2 | TRBV2 | few | TGTGCCAGCAGCGCAAATTTAGCGGGGCCAGGGGAGACCCAGTACTTC | CASSANLAGPGETQYF
TRBJ1-2 | TRBD1 | TRBV28 | . | TGTGCCAGCAGCGCACCCTCCCCTCCGACAGGGGGCGAGAGGATTGACTATGGCTACACCTTC | CASSAPSPPTGGERIDYGYTF
TRBJ2-1 | TRBD1 | TRBV4-3 | . | TGCGCCAGCAGCCAAGGACAGGGACCGAACAATGAGCAGTTCTTC | CASSQGQGPNNEQFF
TRBJ2-7 | TRBD1 | TRBV4-3 | . | TGCGCCAGCAGCCAAGGGACAGGGTGCTCCTTTGAGCAGTACTTC | CASSQGTGCSFEQYF
TRBJ2-5 | . | TRBV6-5 | . | TGTGCCAGCAGAACAAATTGGGGCTCGGAGACCCAGTACTTC | CASRTNWGSETQYF
TRBJ2-5 | . | TRBV6-5 | few | TGTGCCAGCAGAGGGTGGGGGGTGACCCAGTACTTC | CASRGWGVTQYF
TRBJ2-6 | TRBD1 | TRBV29-1 | once | TGCAGCGTTTCGACAGGGGGCGCGTCCTCCGGGGCCAACGTCCTGACTTTC | CSVSTGGASSGANVLTF
TRBJ1-6 | . | TRBV14 | . | TGTGCCAGCAGCCTAACGCGGGTTGGAAGTTCACCCCTCAACTTT | CASSLTRVGSSPLNF
TRBJ2-5 | . | TRBV13 | . | TGTGCCAGCAGCTTAAGGCAGGGGAGGGAAGAGACCCAGTACTTC | CASSLRQGREETQYF
TRBJ1-3 | TRBD1 | TRBV9 | . | TGTGCCAGCAGCGTGAGGGGGGACAGGGCTGGAAACACCATATATTTT | CASSVRGDRAGNTIYF
TRBJ1-5 | TRBD1 | TRBV7-9 | . | TGTGCCAGCAGCTTAGGCGGGACAGCAAGTAATCAGCCCCAGCATTTT | CASSLGGTASNQPQHF
TRBJ2-3 | . | TRBV25-1 | . | TGTGCCAGCAGTGAGGCGGCCACAGATACGCAGTATTTT | CASSEAATDTQYF
TRBJ2-7 | TRBD1 | TRBV9 | . | TGTGCCAGCAGCGGAGGGACAGGGGGGCTGTACTTC | CASSGGTGGLYF
TRBJ1-1 | . | TRBV29-1 | . | TGCAGCGTTGTAACGGAGGTCATGAACACTGAAGCTTTCTTT | CSVVTEVMNTEAFF
TRBJ2-3 | . | TRBV28 | few | TGTGCCAGCAGTCCTCGACAGGACACAGATACGCAGTATTTT | CASSPRQDTDTQYF
TRBJ2-1 | TRBD2 | TRBV14 | few | TGTGCCAGCAGCCAAGCGACTAGCGGGGTGACCTACAATGAGCAGTTCTTC | CASSQATSGVTYNEQFF
TRBJ2-1 | TRBD2 | TRBV5-1 | . | TGCGCCAGCAGAGATGGGACTAGTAACAATGAGCAGTTCTTC | CASRDGTSNNEQFF
TRBJ2-2 | TRBD2 | TRBV11-2 | . | TGTGCCAGCAGCCAAGCGGGGGGGACGGGCGGGGAGCTGTTTTTT | CASSQAGGTGGELFF
TRBJ2-5 | TRBD2 | TRBV7-2 | . | TGTGCCAGCAGCTTAGTTCCTAGCGGGGAGACCCAGTACTTC | CASSLVPSGETQYF
TRBJ1-1 | TRBD1 | TRBV18 | . | TGTGCCAGCTCAGAGAACAGGGGAAACACTGAAGCTTTCTTT | CASSENRGNTEAFF